This TCR beta chain derives from a study of shared clonotypes between healthy human individuals. Regarding the study as a whole: Inspection by rarefaction showed sorted-subset sequencing to be incomplete despite large depth.

This CDR3 contains 12 residues. Trimming shortened V by 5 bases and J by 2 bases, and 9 bases separated the two germline ends. CDR1 and CDR2 from the germline V gene are GTSNPN and SVGIG (reference sequence). Researchers ran the assay at a deep level. Some clones are missing from TCRdb's copy, which holds only in-frame ones; the method was immunoSEQ multiplex PCR. Here the sample spans some 2,500,000 clones, 93% being singletons. This clone has a handful of counts. Antigen: not known. The sample contains more than one DNA sequence encoding this CDR3. The V and J genes are TRBV30 and TRBJ1-1; D is perhaps TRBD1 (5 bases). The clonotype comes from a man aged 18 to 35 in good health. Some clones in this sample may be carry-over from other donors' samples. Input material: naive CD4+ T cells from PBMCs. Noted subset: CD45RA+ positively selected. The CDR3: CAWSGANTEAFF. The CDR3 DNA follows: TGTGCCTGGTCTGGGGCTAACACTGAAGCTTTCTTT.